A single sample is the source of the 27 T cell receptor beta chains below, sequenced in a study of siplizumab effects on memory and regulatory T cells. Data came from immunoSEQ multiplex PCR; TCRdb stores just in-frame clones and leaves some out. The sample includes approximately 94,000 clones, over 95% of them seen just once. Sequencing input: naive CD4+ T cells sorted from blood. These TCRs come from a human donor in good health.

This chain uses TRBV18 with TRBJ1-3, with 9 bases fitting TRBD1. Germline V lookup: CDR1 KGHSH, CDR2 LQKENI. Germline trimming cut 6 bases from V and 0 bases from J; bases unmatched to any gene: 3. This CDR3 region has 15 residues. The CDR3: CASSPGQGSGNTIYF. The CDR3 nucleotides read TGTGCCAGCTCTCCGGGACAGGGCTCTGGAAACACCATATATTTT.

This clone was seen a single time. This chain uses TRBV4-3 with TRBJ1-4; the D is unclear. The CDR3 length is 13 residues. Germline loops: CDR1 LGHNA, CDR2 YSLEER. V shed 1 base and J shed 8 bases, with 8 bases lying between them. CDR3 in DNA: TGCGCCAGCAGCCAAGGGTTCAACGAAAAACTGTTTTTT. Translated: CASSQGFNEKLFF.

The chain recombines TRBV9 with TRBJ2-5, with D possibly being TRBD1 (5 bases). The CDR3 has 14 residues. V was trimmed by 3 bases and J by 5 bases, leaving 14 bases between them. Germline V lookup: CDR1 SGDLS, CDR2 YYNGEE. In DNA, the CDR3 is TGTGCCAGCAGCGCGACAGTGGTTGTGGAGACCCAGTACTTC. Protein sequence: CASSATVVVETQYF.

The chain couples TRBV29-1 to TRBJ2-3; 9 bases align to TRBD1. Looked up from germline, CDR1 is SQVTM and CDR2 is ANQGSEA. J gave up 6 bases and V 7 bases, and 8 bases lay outside the gene matches. The CDR3 spans 13 residues. In DNA form, the CDR3 reads TGCAGCGCAAGGGGACAGGGTAGCGATACGCAGTATTTT. It specifies CSARGQGSDTQYF.

The chain recombines TRBV7-3 with TRBJ2-3; no clear D gene. The germline gives CDR1 SGHTA, CDR2 FQGTGA. V was trimmed by 5 bases and J by 3 bases, leaving 12 bases between them. This CDR3 has 14 residues. The DNA of the CDR3 is TGTGCCAGCAGCCTGCTACGGGCGACAGATACGCAGTATTTT. Its protein is CASSLLRATDTQYF.

The chain recombines TRBV18 with TRBJ1-4; tentative D call: TRBD1 (6 bases). Germline CDR1 and CDR2: KGHSH and LQKENI. The CDR3 totals 17 residues. V was clipped by 3 bases and J by 0 bases, with 14 bases between them. The CDR3, as DNA: TGTGCCAGCTCACCCCCGGGACACACCCCAACTAATGAAAAACTGTTTTTT. Encoded protein: CASSPPGHTPTNEKLFF.

This sequence joins TRBV6-1 and TRBJ1-6, with D possibly being TRBD1 (6 bases). The CDR3 totals 14 residues. Germline loops: CDR1 MNHNS, CDR2 SASEGT. The V gene lost 6 bases and the J gene lost 5 bases, with 11 bases spanning the gap. CDR3 nucleotides: TGTGCCAGCAGAGTGGGACACGATAATTCACCCCTCCACTTT. It encodes CASRVGHDNSPLHF.

The gene calls are TRBV5-5 and TRBJ2-3; D is unresolved. The CDR3 extends over 13 amino acids. V was trimmed by 6 bases and J by 3 bases, leaving 11 bases between them. Germline V CDR1 and CDR2: SGHKS, YYEKEE (reference sequence). CDR3 DNA sequence: TGTGCCAGCACCCCGCTGTCAACAGATACGCAGTATTTT. Translation gives CASTPLSTDTQYF.

The V gene is TRBV6-5, the J gene TRBJ2-7; TRBD1 aligns across 9 bases. This CDR3 spans 15 amino acids. Germline V gene sequence: CDR1 MNHEY, CDR2 SVGAGI. V was clipped by 4 bases and J by 5 bases; unmatched bases: 9. The CDR3: CASSSAGTGRNEQYF. The CDR3 bases are TGTGCCAGCAGTTCCGCAGGGACAGGGAGGAACGAGCAGTACTTC.

V and J are TRBV7-9 and TRBJ2-3; D not resolved. The CDR3 is made up of 15 amino acids. Trimming took 5 bases from V and 5 from J, leaving 17 bases between them. Germline V gene lookup returns CDR1 SEHNR and CDR2 FQNEAQ (reference sequence). CDR3 protein: CASSPPRLGRDTQYF. The CDR3 nucleotides are TGTGCCAGCAGCCCGCCGCGCTTGGGTAGAGATACGCAGTATTTT. The full variable domain, with the rest looked up from reference TRBV7-9 and TRBJ2-3, is DTGVSQNPRHKITKRGQNVTFRCDPISEHNRLYWYRQTLGQGPEFLTYFQNEAQLEKSRLLSDRFSAERPKGSFSTLEIQRTEQGDSAMYLCASSPPRLGRDTQYFGPGTRLTVL.

The rearrangement uses TRBV7-3 and TRBJ2-3, with a tentative D call TRBD2 (5 bases). Trimming cost V 6 bases and J 2 bases, with 12 bases left between them. This CDR3 contains 14 residues. The germline gives CDR1 SGHTA, CDR2 FQGTGA. DNA for the CDR3: TGTGCCAGCAGACTAGGTCTCTCCACAGATACGCAGTATTTT. Amino acids: CASRLGLSTDTQYF.

There are a few counts of this clone. V gene TRBV7-9 combines with J gene TRBJ1-2, with a possible D match to TRBD1 (5 bases). The CDR3 loop spans 12 amino acids. Trimming shortened V by 3 bases and J by 6 bases, and 8 bases separated the two germline ends. CDR1 and CDR2 from the germline V gene are SEHNR and FQNEAQ (reference sequence). DNA for the CDR3: TGTGCCAGCAGCTTGACAGTGGATGGCTACACCTTC. Translated: CASSLTVDGYTF.

This clone was recorded once. The J gene is TRBJ1-5, the V gene TRBV4-1; D not resolved. The V end was cut by 0 bases, the J end by 5 bases, with 8 bases between. The CDR3 is 14 amino acids. Germline CDR1 reads MGHRA; CDR2 reads YSYEKL. DNA for the CDR3: TGCGCCAGCAGCCAAGATATCTGGGATCAGCCCCAGCATTTT. Translation gives CASSQDIWDQPQHF.

V usage is TRBV4-2 and J usage is TRBJ2-3; 8 bases agree with TRBD1. The CDR3 runs 16 residues. J gave up 1 base and V 1 base, and 4 bases lay outside the gene matches. From germline, CDR1 is LGHNA and CDR2 YNFKEQ. DNA of the CDR3: TGTGCCAGCAGCCAAGGGGACAGGAGCCGCACAGATACGCAGTATTTT. This translates into CASSQGDRSRTDTQYF.

V and J are TRBV19 and TRBJ1-5, with a weak D call TRBD1 (5 bases). The CDR3 extends over 15 amino acids. Germline V gives CDR1 LNHDA, CDR2 SQIVND (reference sequence). With 5 bases removed from V and 3 bases from J, the gap between germline ends came to 14 bases. CDR3 in amino acids: CASSGGGGFNQPQHF. The CDR3 DNA follows: TGTGCCAGTAGTGGGGGAGGAGGCTTCAATCAGCCCCAGCATTTT.

This clone was found once. This chain joins TRBV6-5 and TRBJ1-3; no reliable D call. The CDR3 length is 14 residues. Germline V lookup: CDR1 MNHEY, CDR2 SVGAGI. V shed 0 bases and J shed 3 bases, with 6 bases lying between them. The CDR3 spells CASSYSTGGNTIYF. CDR3 DNA sequence: TGTGCCAGCAGTTACTCGACCGGTGGAAACACCATATATTTT.

V gene TRBV4-1 combines with J gene TRBJ1-2; no definite D call. The CDR3 totals 19 residues. V was cut by 1 base and J by 1 base, with 22 bases left in between. Germline V gene lookup returns CDR1 MGHRA and CDR2 YSYEKL. The CDR3 here is CASSQASGGLVVGNYGYTF. In nucleotides, the CDR3 is TGCGCCAGCAGCCAAGCGTCGGGCGGACTCGTGGTCGGTAACTATGGCTACACCTTC.

The V call is TRBV9, the J call TRBJ2-3, with D possibly matching TRBD2 (6 bases). Trimming stripped 0 bases from V and 4 bases from J, with 18 bases between. The CDR3 runs to 17 residues. From germline, CDR1 is SGDLS and CDR2 YYNGEE. The CDR3 loop reads CASSVANRGGGADTQYF. CDR3 DNA: TGTGCCAGCAGCGTAGCGAACCGGGGAGGAGGGGCAGATACGCAGTATTTT.

This chain links TRBV6-1 with TRBJ2-5, with 14 nucleotides matching TRBD2. V was clipped by 7 bases and J by 5 bases; unmatched bases: 6. The germline V gene encodes CDR1 MNHNS and CDR2 SASEGT. This CDR3 contains 15 residues. The CDR3 region is CASNQGLAGAETQYF. CDR3 nucleotide sequence: TGTGCCAGCAATCAGGGACTAGCGGGGGCCGAGACCCAGTACTTC.

V usage is TRBV21-1 and J usage is TRBJ1-5. TRBV21-1 corresponds to a pseudogene. This CDR3 has 17 amino acids. The CDR3 region has the DNA TGTGCCAGCAGCACCTTCGTAGACGGGATCCGAAATCAGCCCCAGCATTTT. Amino acids: CASSTFVDGIRNQPQHF.

The rearrangement joins TRBV19 to TRBJ2-7; D may match TRBD1 or TRBD2 (5 bases each). Trimming took 3 bases from V and 3 from J, leaving 15 bases between them. Germline-derived CDR1 and CDR2 are LNHDA and SQIVND (reference sequence). The CDR3 length is 15 residues. The CDR3 DNA reads as TGTGCCAGTAGTATTGGTTTCGGGGCCCACTACGAGCAGTACTTC. Translation gives CASSIGFGAHYEQYF.

The chain carries TRBV19 and TRBJ2-3; D might be TRBD1 or TRBD2, each matching 5 bases. This CDR3 has 14 residues. Germline assignment: CDR1 LNHDA and CDR2 SQIVND (reference sequence). The V end lost 7 bases, the J end lost 2 bases, and 13 bases lay between the germline ends. CDR3 in DNA: TGTGCCAGTACCGACCGGGGACCCACAGATACGCAGTATTTT. It specifies CASTDRGPTDTQYF.

The DNA for the CDR3 is TGTGCCAGTAGTATGGAGCCCGGTCACGAGCAGTACTTC. This translates into CASSMEPGHEQYF. J is TRBJ2-7 and V is TRBV19; D unclear. Germline lookup yields CDR1 LNHDA and CDR2 SQIVND (reference sequence). The V gene lost 3 bases and the J gene lost 5 bases, with 11 bases spanning the gap. The CDR3 totals 13 residues.

The chain employs TRBV5-1 and TRBJ1-5, with 8 bases identical to TRBD1. This CDR3 region has 15 residues. Germline V gives CDR1 SGHRS, CDR2 YFSETQ. The J segment lost 0 bases and the V segment lost 4 bases, leaving 3 bases of the junction unmatched. CDR3 DNA: TGCGCCAGCAGCCCGGGGACAGGTAGCAATCAGCCCCAGCATTTT. It encodes CASSPGTGSNQPQHF.

The rearrangement joins TRBV4-1 to TRBJ2-3; no firm D call. This CDR3 is built from 16 residues. Germline loops: CDR1 MGHRA, CDR2 YSYEKL. V shed 0 bases and J shed 4 bases, with 14 bases lying between them. The CDR3 bases are TGCGCCAGCAGCCAAGAGTCGGGTGCGACCCCAGATACGCAGTATTTT. Its protein is CASSQESGATPDTQYF.

This clone is a singleton in its sample. The chain has TRBV7-9 and TRBJ2-1, with D uncertain. V shed 1 base and J shed 12 bases, with 10 bases lying between them. The CDR3 spans 12 residues. From germline, CDR1 is SEHNR and CDR2 FQNEAQ (reference sequence). For the CDR3, the DNA is TGTGCCAGCAGCTTAGAAGGTTGGGGGCAGTTCTTC. This gives the protein CASSLEGWGQFF.

This chain links TRBV5-1 with TRBJ1-2, with D possibly being TRBD1 (6 bases). CDR1 and CDR2 from the germline V gene are SGHRS and YFSETQ. This CDR3 is built from 14 residues. Trimming left V 4 bases short and J 3 bases short, with 13 bases between. CDR3 sequence reads: CASSITGGDYGYTF. In nucleotides, the CDR3 is TGCGCCAGCAGCATAACCGGGGGCGACTATGGCTACACCTTC.